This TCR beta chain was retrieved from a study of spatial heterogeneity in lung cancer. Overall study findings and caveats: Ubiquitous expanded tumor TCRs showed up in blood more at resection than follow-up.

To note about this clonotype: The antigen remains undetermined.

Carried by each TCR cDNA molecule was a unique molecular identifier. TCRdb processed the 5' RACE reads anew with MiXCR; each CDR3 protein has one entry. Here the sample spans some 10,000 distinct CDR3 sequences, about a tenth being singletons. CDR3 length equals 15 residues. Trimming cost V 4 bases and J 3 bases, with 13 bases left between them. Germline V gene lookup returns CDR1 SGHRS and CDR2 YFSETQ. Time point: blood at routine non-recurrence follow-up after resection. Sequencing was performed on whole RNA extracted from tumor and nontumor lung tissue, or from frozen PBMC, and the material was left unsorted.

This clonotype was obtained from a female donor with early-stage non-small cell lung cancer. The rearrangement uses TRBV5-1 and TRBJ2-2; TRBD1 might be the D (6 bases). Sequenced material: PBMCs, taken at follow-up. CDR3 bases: TGCGCCAGCAGCGCCCAACAGGGTTACACCGGGGAGCTGTTTTTT. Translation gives CASSAQQGYTGELFF.